The rows below give T cell receptor beta chains drawn from one sample of a study of a mutant IDH1 vaccine in newly diagnosed glioma. Sequenced by immunoSEQ multiplex PCR; TCRdb stores in-frame clones only, minus some. The sample holds 40,000 to 55,000 clones, roughly 90% seen once. Antigens for these TCRs are unknown. Sample: PBMCs, taken from a glioma patient whose treatment included an IDH1 peptide vaccine. All receptors come from a man over 45 with glioma. Each CDR3 is given with its conserved first and last residue. The D gene is left open where the match is weak. Expanded clones get a size class; other rows say once, few or many, or leave the size out.

>.|.|TRBV6-1|TRBJ2-7
CASTTGESYEQYF
TGTGCCAGCACCACGGGCGAATCCTACGAGCAGTACTTC
>.|.|TRBV7-2|TRBJ2-1
CASSPLAWGEQFF
TGTGCCAGCAGCCCCCTGGCGTGGGGTGAGCAGTTCTTC
>few|.|TRBV28|TRBJ2-7
CASSPPHRETYEQYF
TGTGCCAGCAGTCCACCCCACAGGGAAACCTACGAGCAGTACTTC
>.|TRBD2|TRBV30|TRBJ2-2
CAWRRGGMNTGELFF
TGTGCCTGGAGACGGGGGGGCATGAACACCGGGGAGCTGTTTTTT
>.|.|TRBV7-5|TRBJ2-7
CARKLGPGFYEQYF
TGTGCCAGAAAGCTCGGGCCAGGCTTCTACGAGCAGTACTTC
>.|.|TRBV27|TRBJ1-1
CASSLSGWAGTEAFF
TGTGCCAGCAGTTTAAGTGGTTGGGCGGGCACTGAAGCTTTCTTT
>.|TRBD2|TRBV6-4|TRBJ2-1
CASSDSTSGYNEQFF
TGTGCCAGCAGTGACTCAACTAGCGGGTACAATGAGCAGTTCTTC
>.|TRBD1|TRBV6-6|TRBJ2-7
CASSNTRGQSYEQYF
TGTGCCAGCAGCAACACCAGGGGACAGTCCTACGAGCAGTACTTC
>.|.|TRBV5-4|TRBJ2-7
CASSFGGQGSYEQYF
TGTGCCAGCAGCTTCGGGGGGCAGGGCTCCTACGAGCAGTACTTC
>.|.|TRBV5-8|TRBJ2-3
CASSLWNADTQYF
TGTGCCAGCAGCTTGTGGAACGCAGATACGCAGTATTTT
>.|TRBD1|TRBV18|TRBJ1-4
CASSPNPGQQNEKLFF
TGTGCCAGCTCACCAAATCCGGGACAGCAGAATGAAAAACTGTTTTTT
>.|.|TRBV23-1|TRBJ2-4
CASSMRTEYF
TGCGCCAGCAGTATGAGGACGGAGTACTTC
>.|.|TRBV5-6|TRBJ2-7
CASSFPSSLEQYF
TGTGCCAGCAGCTTCCCTAGCAGCCTCGAGCAGTACTTC
>.|TRBD1|TRBV30|TRBJ2-3
CAWALGDRAFSTDTQYF
TGTGCCTGGGCCCTAGGAGACAGGGCATTTAGCACAGATACGCAGTATTTT
>once|.|TRBV5-1|TRBJ1-2
CASTQAAGEYGYTF
TGCGCCAGCACCCAGGCCGCCGGGGAGTATGGCTACACCTTC
>.|.|TRBV2|TRBJ1-3
CASKSGTRSGNTIYF
TGTGCCAGCAAGTCCGGCACCCGCTCTGGAAACACCATATATTTT
>once|TRBD1|TRBV6-4|TRBJ2-3
CASSGTGGTDTQYF
TGTGCCAGCAGTGGGACAGGGGGCACAGATACGCAGTATTTT
>once|.|TRBV7-5|TRBJ1-2
CARSFFRTGHYGYTF
TGTGCCAGAAGCTTTTTTAGGACAGGGCATTATGGCTACACCTTC
>.|TRBD1|TRBV29-1|TRBJ2-1
CSGTGGYNEQFF
TGCAGCGGGACAGGGGGCTACAATGAGCAGTTCTTC
>.|TRBD1|TRBV19|TRBJ1-5
CASRGQGDQPQHF
TGTGCCAGTAGAGGACAGGGTGACCAGCCCCAGCATTTT
>.|TRBD1|TRBV7-8|TRBJ1-1
CASSPWTGSTEAFF
TGTGCCAGCAGCCCCTGGACAGGGAGCACTGAAGCTTTCTTT
>.|.|TRBV19|TRBJ1-1
CASSSNMNTEAFF
TGTGCCAGTAGCAGTAATATGAACACTGAAGCTTTCTTT